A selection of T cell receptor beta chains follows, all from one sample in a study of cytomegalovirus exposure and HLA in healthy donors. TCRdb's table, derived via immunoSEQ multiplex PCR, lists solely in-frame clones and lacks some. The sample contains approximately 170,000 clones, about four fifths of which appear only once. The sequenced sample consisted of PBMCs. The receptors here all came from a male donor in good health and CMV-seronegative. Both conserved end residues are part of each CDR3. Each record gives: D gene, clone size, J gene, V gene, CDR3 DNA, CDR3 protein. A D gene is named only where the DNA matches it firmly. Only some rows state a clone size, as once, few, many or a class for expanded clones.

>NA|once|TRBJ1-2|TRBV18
TGTGCCAGCTCCGGGGAGATCAGCACCTTTGAACCCTATGGCTACACCTTC
CASSGEISTFEPYGYTF
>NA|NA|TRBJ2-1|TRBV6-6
TGTGCCAGCGAACAGAAAGGGGGACGCTCCTACAATGAGCAGTTCTTC
CASEQKGGRSYNEQFF
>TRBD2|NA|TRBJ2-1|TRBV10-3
TGTGCATCGAGGACTAGTGAAGGCGATGAGCAGTTCTTC
CASRTSEGDEQFF
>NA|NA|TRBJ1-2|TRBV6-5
TGTGCCAGCAGTTACGGTCAGGTACCTAACTATGGCTACACCTTC
CASSYGQVPNYGYTF
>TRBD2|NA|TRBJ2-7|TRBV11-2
TGTGCCAGCAGCTTAGATGGGGGGGTTTACGAGCAGTACTTC
CASSLDGGVYEQYF
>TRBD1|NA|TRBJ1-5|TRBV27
TGTGCCAGCAGCCCGGGACAGACAAATCGGCCCCAGCATTTT
CASSPGQTNRPQHF
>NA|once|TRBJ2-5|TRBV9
TGTGCCAGCAGCAGGCAGGACAGTCATGTAGAGACCCAGTACTTC
CASSRQDSHVETQYF
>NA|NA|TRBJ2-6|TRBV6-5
TGTGCCAGCAGGCGAGATTACTCTGGGGCCAACGTCCTGACTTTC
CASRRDYSGANVLTF
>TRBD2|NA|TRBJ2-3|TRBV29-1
TGCAGCGTCCTCTTAGCGGGACGGGGCACAGATACGCAGTATTTT
CSVLLAGRGTDTQYF
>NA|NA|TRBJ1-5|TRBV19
TGTGCCAGTACCTACATGAGGGGGGGGGAGCCCCAGCATTTT
CASTYMRGGEPQHF
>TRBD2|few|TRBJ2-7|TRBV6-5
TGTGCCAGCAGGAGATACGGGGGGGAGGCCTACGAGCAGTACTTC
CASRRYGGEAYEQYF
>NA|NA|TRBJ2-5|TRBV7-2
TGTGCCAGCAGCTTTTACACAGGGCCCACTCAAGAGACCCAGTACTTC
CASSFYTGPTQETQYF
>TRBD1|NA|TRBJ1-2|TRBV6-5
TGTGCCAGCAGTTACTCGAGGACAGGTCAAGGGGGCTACACCTTC
CASSYSRTGQGGYTF
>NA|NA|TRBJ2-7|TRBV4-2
TGTGCCAGCAGCCAAGCCCTAGGTAGCTCCTACGAGCAGTACTTC
CASSQALGSSYEQYF
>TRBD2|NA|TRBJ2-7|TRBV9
TGTGCCAGCAGCGTAGGACAAGGGGGGCGGGGGGCCTACGAGCAGTACTTC
CASSVGQGGRGAYEQYF
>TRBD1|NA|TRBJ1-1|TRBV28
TGTGCCAGCTTGGGACAGGCTCAGGACACTGAAGCTTTCTTT
CASLGQAQDTEAFF
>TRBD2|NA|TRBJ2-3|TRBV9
TGTGCCAGCAGCGTGCAGGCGGGGGGGCGCGATGCGCAGTATTTT
CASSVQAGGRDAQYF
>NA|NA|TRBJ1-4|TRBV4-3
TGCGCCAGCAGCCAAGACCCGGGACTAAGGACTGAAAAACTGTTTTTT
CASSQDPGLRTEKLFF
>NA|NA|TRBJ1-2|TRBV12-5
TGTGCTAGTGGTTTGGTCGAGCGAGGACACCAAGGCAACTATGGCTACACCTTC
CASGLVERGHQGNYGYTF
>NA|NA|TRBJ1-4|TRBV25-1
TGTGCCAGCCCCGATTCAGGATGGGGAGCTTCCGAAAAACTGTTTTTT
CASPDSGWGASEKLFF
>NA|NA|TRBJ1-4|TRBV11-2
TGTGCCAGCAGCCCAACTGGGGCCCAGGGGAACCTGTTTTTT
CASSPTGAQGNLFF
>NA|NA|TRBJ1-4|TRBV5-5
TGTGCCAGCAGCTTCCGTTTAGAAGGGGCCACAAGGGAAAAACTGTTTTTT
CASSFRLEGATREKLFF
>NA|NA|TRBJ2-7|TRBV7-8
TGTGCCAGCAGCTTAGCGCTAGCGTACGAGCAGTACTTC
CASSLALAYEQYF
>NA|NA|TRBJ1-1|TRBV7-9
TGTTCCAGCAGCTTAGATTGGTCAGGTGCTTTCTTT
CSSSLDWSGAFF
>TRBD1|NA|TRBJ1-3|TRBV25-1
TGTGCCAGCAGTAGGACAGGGGGAATAAGTGGAAACACCATATATTTT
CASSRTGGISGNTIYF
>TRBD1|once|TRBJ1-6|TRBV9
TGTGCCAGCAGCGTAGATACAGGGGACGTTTCACCCCTCCACTTT
CASSVDTGDVSPLHF
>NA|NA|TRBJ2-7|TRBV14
TGTGCCAGCAGCCGGGGAAGCGGCCCCTCCTACGAGCAGTACTTC
CASSRGSGPSYEQYF